The 2 T cell receptor beta chains listed next were all sequenced from one sample in a study of T cell responses to AZD1222 COVID-19 vaccine. Profiling relied on immunoSEQ multiplex PCR, and the TCRdb table lists in-frame clones only, not all of them. The sample carries some 110,000 clones, about 89% recorded once. Sequenced material: peripheral blood, taken 28 days after the second AZD1222 dose. These receptors were collected from an adult who received the AZD1222 COVID-19 vaccine.

The V call is TRBV12-3 or TRBV12-4, the J call TRBJ2-3, with D uncertain. The V end was cut by 5 bases, the J end by 9 bases, with 15 bases between. The CDR3 totals 13 residues. The CDR3 reads CASSRLYGQTQYF. The CDR3 DNA is TGTGCCAGCAGTCGACTTTATGGTCAGACGCAGTATTTT.

The V and J genes are TRBV21-1 and TRBJ2-2; the listed D gene, TRBD1, was not tested against the DNA. TRBV21-1 is deemed a pseudogene. The CDR3 extends over 17 amino acids. The CDR3: CASRPFARGPDTGELFF. The CDR3, as DNA: TGTGCCAGCAGACCTTTCGCCAGGGGGCCCGACACCGGGGAGCTGTTTTTT.